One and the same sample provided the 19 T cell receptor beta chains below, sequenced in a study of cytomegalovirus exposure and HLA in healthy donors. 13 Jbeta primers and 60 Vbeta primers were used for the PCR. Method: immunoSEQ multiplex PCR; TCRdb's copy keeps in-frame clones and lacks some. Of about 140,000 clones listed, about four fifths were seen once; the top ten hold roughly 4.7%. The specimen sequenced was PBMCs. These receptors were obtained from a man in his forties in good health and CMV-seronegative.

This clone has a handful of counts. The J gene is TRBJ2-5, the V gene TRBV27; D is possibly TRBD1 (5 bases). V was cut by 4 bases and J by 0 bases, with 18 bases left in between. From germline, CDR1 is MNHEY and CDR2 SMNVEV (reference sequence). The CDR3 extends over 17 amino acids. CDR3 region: CASSYGQGSRYQETQYF. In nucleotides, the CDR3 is TGTGCCAGCAGTTACGGTCAGGGCTCCAGGTACCAAGAGACCCAGTACTTC.

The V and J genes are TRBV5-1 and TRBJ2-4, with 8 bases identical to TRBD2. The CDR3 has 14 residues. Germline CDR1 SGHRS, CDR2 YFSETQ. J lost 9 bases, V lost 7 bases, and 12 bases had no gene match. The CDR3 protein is CASSVGGGSGIQYF. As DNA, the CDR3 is TGCGCCAGCTCCGTAGGCGGGGGGTCAGGCATTCAGTACTTC.

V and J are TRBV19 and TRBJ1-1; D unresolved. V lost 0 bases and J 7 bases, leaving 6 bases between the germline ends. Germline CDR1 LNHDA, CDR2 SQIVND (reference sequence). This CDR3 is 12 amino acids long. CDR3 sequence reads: CASSIDGLEAFF. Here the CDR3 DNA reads TGTGCCAGTAGTATAGATGGCCTTGAAGCTTTCTTT.

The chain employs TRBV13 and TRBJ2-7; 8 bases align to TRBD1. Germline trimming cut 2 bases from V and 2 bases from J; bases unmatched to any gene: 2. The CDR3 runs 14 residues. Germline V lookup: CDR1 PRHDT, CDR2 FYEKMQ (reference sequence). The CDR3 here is CASSLPGGTYEQYF. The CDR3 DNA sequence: TGTGCCAGCAGCTTACCAGGGGGCACCTACGAGCAGTACTTC.

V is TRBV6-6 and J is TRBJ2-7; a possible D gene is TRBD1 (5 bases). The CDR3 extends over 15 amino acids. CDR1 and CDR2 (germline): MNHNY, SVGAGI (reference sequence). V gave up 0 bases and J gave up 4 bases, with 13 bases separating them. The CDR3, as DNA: TGTGCCAGCAGTTACTCGAAAGGCAGGGCTTACGAGCAGTACTTC. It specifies CASSYSKGRAYEQYF.

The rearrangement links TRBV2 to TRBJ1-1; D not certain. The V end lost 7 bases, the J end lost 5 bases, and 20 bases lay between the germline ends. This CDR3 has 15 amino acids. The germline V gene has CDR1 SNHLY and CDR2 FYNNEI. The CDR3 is CASILERVGETEAFF. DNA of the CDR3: TGTGCCAGCATTTTAGAGAGGGTCGGGGAGACTGAAGCTTTCTTT.

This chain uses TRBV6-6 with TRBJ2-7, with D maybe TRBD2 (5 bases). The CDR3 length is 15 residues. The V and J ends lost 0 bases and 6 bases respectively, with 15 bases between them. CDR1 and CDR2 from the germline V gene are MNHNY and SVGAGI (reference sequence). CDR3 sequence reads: CASSYSFGILTEQYF. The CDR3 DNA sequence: TGTGCCAGCAGTTACTCGTTCGGGATTTTAACCGAGCAGTACTTC.

CDR3 sequence (DNA): TGTGCCAGCAGCTCCCTAGATACGCAGTATTTT. Protein product: CASSSLDTQYF. The chain employs TRBV9 and TRBJ2-3; D gene uncertain. In germline, CDR1 is SGDLS, CDR2 YYNGEE. The CDR3 loop spans 11 amino acids. Trimming cost V 4 bases and J 5 bases, with 5 bases left between them.

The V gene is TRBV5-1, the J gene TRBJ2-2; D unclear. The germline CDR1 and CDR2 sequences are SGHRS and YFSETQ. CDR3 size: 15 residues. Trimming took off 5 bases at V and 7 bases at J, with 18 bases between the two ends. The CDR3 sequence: CASRQNQNLNGELFF. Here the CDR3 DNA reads TGCGCCAGCAGGCAGAACCAGAACCTGAACGGGGAGCTGTTTTTT.

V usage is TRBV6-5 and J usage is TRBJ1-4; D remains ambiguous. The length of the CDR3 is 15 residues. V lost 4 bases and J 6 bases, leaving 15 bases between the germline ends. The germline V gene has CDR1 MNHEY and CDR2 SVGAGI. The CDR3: CASSLEGTRDEKLFF. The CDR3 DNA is TGTGCCAGCAGTTTAGAGGGCACCCGCGATGAAAAACTGTTTTTT.

CDR3 amino acids: CASSSSVRDRGLYEQYF. CDR3 nucleotide sequence: TGTGCCAGCAGCTCGAGCGTCCGGGACAGGGGGCTGTACGAGCAGTACTTC. The V gene is TRBV7-9, the J gene TRBJ2-7; 12 nucleotides agree with TRBD1. The CDR3 has 17 residues. The V and J ends lost 4 bases and 4 bases, in that order; junction bases with no gene match: 11. In germline, CDR1 is SEHNR, CDR2 FQNEAQ (reference sequence).

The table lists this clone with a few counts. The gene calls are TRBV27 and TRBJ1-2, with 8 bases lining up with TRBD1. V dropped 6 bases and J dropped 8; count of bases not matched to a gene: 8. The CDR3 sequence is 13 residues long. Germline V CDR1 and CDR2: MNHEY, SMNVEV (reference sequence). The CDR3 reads CASSLRTGIGYTF. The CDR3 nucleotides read TGTGCCAGCAGCTTAAGGACAGGGATCGGCTACACCTTC.

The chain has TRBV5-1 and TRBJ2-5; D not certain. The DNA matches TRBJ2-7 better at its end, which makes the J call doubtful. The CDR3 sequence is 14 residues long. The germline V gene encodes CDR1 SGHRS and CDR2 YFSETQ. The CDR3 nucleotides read TGCGCCAGCAGCTTGGATATACTGAGCTACGAGCAGTACTTC. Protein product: CASSLDILSYEQYF.

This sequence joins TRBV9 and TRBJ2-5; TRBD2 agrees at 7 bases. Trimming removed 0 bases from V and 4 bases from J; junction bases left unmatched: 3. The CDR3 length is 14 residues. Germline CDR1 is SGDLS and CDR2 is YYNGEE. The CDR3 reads CASSVESGGETQYF. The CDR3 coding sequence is TGTGCCAGCAGCGTAGAGTCGGGGGGAGAGACCCAGTACTTC. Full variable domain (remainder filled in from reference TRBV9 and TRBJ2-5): DSGVTQTPKHLITATGQRVTLRCSPRSGDLSVYWYQQSLDQGLQFLIQYYNGEERAKGNILERFSAQQFPDLHSELNLSSLELGDSALYFCASSVESGGETQYFGPGTRLLVL.

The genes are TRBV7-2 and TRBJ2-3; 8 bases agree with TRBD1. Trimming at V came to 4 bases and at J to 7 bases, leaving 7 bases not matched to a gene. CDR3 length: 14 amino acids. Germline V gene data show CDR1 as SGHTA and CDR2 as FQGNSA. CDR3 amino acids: CASSSHRGKNTQYF. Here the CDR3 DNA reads TGTGCCAGCAGCTCCCACAGGGGGAAGAATACGCAGTATTTT.

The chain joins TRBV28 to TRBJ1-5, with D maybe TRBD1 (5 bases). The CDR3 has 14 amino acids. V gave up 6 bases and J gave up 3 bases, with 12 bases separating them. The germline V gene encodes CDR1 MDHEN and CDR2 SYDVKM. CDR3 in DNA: TGTGCCAGCAGATCTCAGGGTGTCAATCAGCCCCAGCATTTT. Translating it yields CASRSQGVNQPQHF.

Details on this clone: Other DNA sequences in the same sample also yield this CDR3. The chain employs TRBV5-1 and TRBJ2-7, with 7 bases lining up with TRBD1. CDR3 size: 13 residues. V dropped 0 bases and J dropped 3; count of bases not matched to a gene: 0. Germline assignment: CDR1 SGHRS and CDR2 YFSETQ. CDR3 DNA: TGCGCCAGCAGCTTGGACAGGGGCTACGAGCAGTACTTC. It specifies CASSLDRGYEQYF.

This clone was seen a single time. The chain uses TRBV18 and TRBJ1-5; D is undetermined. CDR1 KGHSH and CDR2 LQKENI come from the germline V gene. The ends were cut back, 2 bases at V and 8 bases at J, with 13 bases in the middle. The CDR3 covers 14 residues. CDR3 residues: CASSPSAERKPQHF. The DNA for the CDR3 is TGTGCCAGCTCACCATCTGCGGAACGGAAGCCCCAGCATTTT. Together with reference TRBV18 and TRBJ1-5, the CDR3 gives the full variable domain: NAGVMQNPRHLVRRRGQEARLRCSPMKGHSHVYWYRQLPEEGLKFMVYLQKENIIDESGMPKERFSAEFPKEGPSILRIQQVVRGDSAAYFCASSPSAERKPQHFGDGTRLSIL.

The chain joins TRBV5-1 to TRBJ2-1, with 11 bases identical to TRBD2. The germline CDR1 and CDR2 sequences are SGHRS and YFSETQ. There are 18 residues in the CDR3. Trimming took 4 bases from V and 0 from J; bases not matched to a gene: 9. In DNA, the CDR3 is TGCGCCAGCAGCAGGGGACTAGCGGACGCGAGCTCCTACAATGAGCAGTTCTTC. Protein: CASSRGLADASSYNEQFF.